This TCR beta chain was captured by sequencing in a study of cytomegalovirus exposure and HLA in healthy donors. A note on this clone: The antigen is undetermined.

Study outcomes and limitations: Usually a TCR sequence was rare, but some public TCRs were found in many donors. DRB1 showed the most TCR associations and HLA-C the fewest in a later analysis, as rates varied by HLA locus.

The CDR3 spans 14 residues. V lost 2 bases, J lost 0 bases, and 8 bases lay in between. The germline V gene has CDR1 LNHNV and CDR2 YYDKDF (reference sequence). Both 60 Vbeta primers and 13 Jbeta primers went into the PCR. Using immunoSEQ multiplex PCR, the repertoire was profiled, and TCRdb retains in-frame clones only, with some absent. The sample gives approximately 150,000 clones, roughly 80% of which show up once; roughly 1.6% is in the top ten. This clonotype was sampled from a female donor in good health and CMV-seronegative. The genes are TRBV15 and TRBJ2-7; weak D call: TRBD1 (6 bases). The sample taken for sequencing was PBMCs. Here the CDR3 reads CATSRQGNSYEQYF. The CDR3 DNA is TGTGCCACCAGCAGACAGGGGAACTCCTACGAGCAGTACTTC.